The 9 T cell receptor beta chains listed next were all sequenced from one sample in a study of T cells after yellow fever vaccination. TCRdb independently ran MiXCR on the 5' RACE reads; one entry per CDR3 protein. The table includes around 30,000 distinct CDR3 sequences, roughly 6.3% detected once. Sequencing was performed on PBMCs, either bulk or a sorted T-cell subset (CD4+, CD8+, memory, or dextramer-sorted; not recorded which), taken on the day of the yellow fever booster vaccination. All receptors derive from a man under 40 who received the YFV17D yellow fever vaccine.

The chain recombines TRBV15 with TRBJ2-2; TRBD2 matches 8 bases. V lost 9 bases and J lost 1; bases outside the gene matches: 4. CDR1 is LNHNV, CDR2 YYDKDF, per germline (reference sequence). This CDR3 region has 14 residues. CDR3 amino acids: CATSSGKNTGELFF. The CDR3 DNA reads TGTGCCACTAGTAGCGGGAAGAACACCGGGGAGCTGTTTTTT. The full variable domain, rest sourced from reference TRBV15 and TRBJ2-2, is DAMVIQNPRYQVTQFGKPVTLSCSQTLNHNVMYWYQQKSSQAPKLLFHYYDKDFNNEADTPDNFQSRRPNTSFCFLDIRSPGLGDTAMYLCATSSGKNTGELFFGEGSRLTVL.

This clonotype was detected many times. The chain combines TRBV7-6 with TRBJ2-5; 11 bases are shared with TRBD2. The germline CDR1 and CDR2 sequences are SGHVS and FNYEAQ. The CDR3 length is 14 residues. The ends lost 6 bases at V and 3 bases at J; junction bases unmatched: 3. The CDR3 spells CASSPGLAEETQYF. In nucleotides, the CDR3 is TGTGCCAGCAGTCCGGGACTAGCGGAAGAGACCCAGTACTTC.

In this sample, this clonotype turned up many times. J is TRBJ1-3 and V is TRBV4-1; D remains ambiguous. Germline lookup yields CDR1 MGHRA and CDR2 YSYEKL. Trimming stripped 0 bases from V and 8 bases from J, with 14 bases between. The CDR3 covers 15 residues. The chain's CDR3 is CASSQDPGRRDTIYF. The CDR3 nucleotides read TGCGCCAGCAGCCAAGATCCCGGCCGACGGGACACCATATATTTT.

This clonotype came up many times. The chain couples TRBV5-1 to TRBJ2-6; D call uncertain. V was shortened by 4 bases and J by 2 bases, with 10 bases between the two germline ends. The CDR3 is 15 amino acids. Germline V lookup: CDR1 SGHRS, CDR2 YFSETQ. The CDR3 DNA reads TGCGCCAGCAGCCAAGGGCATACTGGGGCCAACGTCCTGACTTTC. Translating gives CASSQGHTGANVLTF.

The rearrangement links TRBV4-2 to TRBJ2-5; 13 nucleotides line up with TRBD2. Germline CDR1 and CDR2: LGHNA and YNFKEQ. This CDR3 is built from 17 residues. V gave up 0 bases and J gave up 7 bases; unmatched junction bases: 8. This CDR3 reads CASSQDIGLAGAATQYF. As DNA, the CDR3 is TGTGCCAGCAGCCAAGATATAGGACTAGCGGGAGCGGCGACCCAGTACTTC.

At least ten counts were recorded for this clonotype. V and J are TRBV6-5 and TRBJ2-2; D remains unclear. CDR1 and CDR2 (germline): MNHEY, SVGAGI. The CDR3 has 15 residues. Trimming shortened V by 4 bases and J by 1 base, and 10 bases separated the two germline ends. CDR3 sequence: CASSFDLWNTGELFF. For the CDR3, the DNA is TGTGCCAGCAGTTTTGATCTCTGGAACACCGGGGAGCTGTTTTTT.

This clonotype was seen at least ten times. This rearrangement joins TRBV5-6 to TRBJ2-3, with 8 bases lining up with TRBD2. The V segment lost 0 bases and the J segment 0 bases; nucleotides outside the gene matches: 3. The CDR3 sequence is 16 residues long. Germline assignment: CDR1 SGHDT and CDR2 YYEEEE. CDR3 in DNA: TGTGCCAGCAGCTTGGGTCCTAGCGGGAGCACAGATACGCAGTATTTT. It translates to CASSLGPSGSTDTQYF.

This clonotype appeared a few times. The rearrangement joins TRBV7-8 to TRBJ1-1; D gene ambiguous. Trimming took 2 bases from V and 3 from J, leaving 13 bases between them. In germline, CDR1 is SGHVS, CDR2 FQNEAQ. CDR3 length: 15 residues. The CDR3 DNA reads as TGTGCCAGCAGCTTATGGTCCGTTGCCCACACTGAAGCTTTCTTT. Translating gives CASSLWSVAHTEAFF.

By frequency in the sample, this clonotype is large (0.1 to 1%). V is TRBV29-1 and J is TRBJ1-5, with D perhaps TRBD1 (6 bases). The CDR3 sequence is 13 residues long. Trimming removed 1 base at V and 7 bases at J, with 11 bases between. Germline CDR1 is SQVTM and CDR2 is ANQGSEA. The CDR3 protein is CSVEGERGQPQHF. The CDR3 nucleotides are TGCAGCGTTGAAGGTGAAAGGGGGCAGCCCCAGCATTTT.